This T cell receptor beta chain was identified during a study of blood T cell repertoires in COVID-19. For the study at large: COVID-19 samples from acute and convalescent phases originated in the United States, Italy and Spain. T cells, B-cell-depleted T cells, or PBMCs supplied cDNA or gDNA.

In the original processing: Estimation of nucleated cell counts was performed using reference gene primer amplification. The assay was immunoSEQ multiplex PCR, and TCRdb's table has in-frame clones only and misses some. V and J calls and clone size are copied from that table; D and trimming were computed from the DNA. The top ten clones hold more than 9.5% of a sample with under 200,000 clones, about four fifths of them seen once. Individuals drawn from about 26 US areas were roughly 18 to 95 years old. This CDR3 is 13 amino acids long. Trimming cost V 7 bases and J 8 bases, with 17 bases left between them.

The receptor's source is a man aged 45-65 years who had recovered from COVID-19. This chain links TRBV12-3 or TRBV12-4 with TRBJ1-2; D is possibly TRBD1 (5 bases). Specimen: PBMCs or T cells enriched from blood (not recorded which). The CDR3 is CASKGPPTSGYTF. The CDR3 DNA follows: TGTGCCAGCAAGGGGCCCCCGACGAGCGGCTACACCTTC.